This T cell receptor beta chain appears in the sequencing data of a study of vaccination and CD4 T cells after COVID-19. Turning to the study itself: Samples after vaccination came a median roughly 70 days past dose two, ranging 14 to 241.

With the Oncomine TCR Beta short-read assay, DNA from cultured CD4+ T cells was sequenced. Each CDR3 protein gets one entry after TCRdb re-called the PCR reads with MiXCR. Among roughly 20,000 distinct CDR3 sequences listed, over 40% were seen once. This clonotype was counted a few times. Its antigen remains unknown. CDR1 is MRHNA, CDR2 SNTAGT, per germline. Trimming removed 7 bases from V and 4 bases from J, with 16 bases in between. CDR3 length: 14 residues. Indicated treatment: approximately 10-day PBMC culture with coronavirus spike peptide pools or control peptides (ViraFEST assay). Peptide pool stimulation in ViraFEST expanded antigen-specific T cells, whose TCRs were then sequenced. Positive SARS-CoV-2 PCR tests in convalescent patients dated from March to December 2020, pre-Alpha, Beta and Delta.

Source: CD4+ T cells from blood, cultured in vitro, taken after SARS-CoV-2 vaccination. This rearrangement joins TRBV6-4 to TRBJ1-1; D possibly corresponds to TRBD1 (6 bases). The TCR was taken from a human donor who had recovered from COVID-19. Here the CDR3 DNA reads TGTGCCAGCACTCCCACGCCAGGGGCCACTGAAGCTTTCTTT. This sequence encodes CASTPTPGATEAFF.